This TCR beta chain was retrieved from a study of blood T cells in healthy people across ages. A note on this clonotype: Its target is unknown.

Caucasian, healthy and from Russia, the donors were aged between about 6 and 90. Peripheral blood, roughly 11 milliliters per donor, was collected. Study observations and caveats: Older individuals had lower TCR beta diversity per million T cells (the decline was roughly linear).

The V gene lost 5 bases and the J gene lost 3 bases, with 13 bases spanning the gap. The CDR3 runs 14 residues. Germline CDR1 and CDR2: LGHNA and YNFKEQ. For the second PCR, which ran for roughly 6 to 12 cycles, a sample-barcoded 5' primer and a J-beta primer mix were used. All samples gave at least 2.5 million CDR3-containing paired-end reads. From the 5' RACE reads, TCRdb called clonotypes with MiXCR, one entry per CDR3 protein. Of 1.5 million to 2 million distinct CDR3 sequences listed, about 50% are singletons. This TCR derives from a middle-aged woman in good health. The genes are TRBV4-2 and TRBJ1-2, with a weak D call TRBD1 (6 bases). The sequenced sample consisted of blood. CDR3 coding DNA: TGTGCCAGCAGCACTCAGGACAGAGACTATGGCTACACCTTC. Translated: CASSTQDRDYGYTF.